This T cell receptor (beta chain) was captured by sequencing in a study of T cell repertoires in cytomegalovirus infection. TCRdb analysed the reads with MiXCR anew, one entry per CDR3 protein. The data show approximately 730,000 distinct CDR3 sequences, under 35% seen once. J gave up 5 bases and V 3 bases, and 17 bases lay outside the gene matches. CDR3 length: 19 amino acids. Germline values: CDR1 ENHRY, CDR2 SYGVKD. To note about this clonotype: Its antigen is currently unknown.

The chain combines TRBV10-3 with TRBJ2-5; 11 bases are shared with TRBD2. The sample consisted of cultured CD8+ T cells from PBMCs, taken from culture after CMV antigen stimulation. The sequence was obtained from a human donor in good health (CMV status not recorded). Some clones in this sample may be carry-over from other donors' samples. For the CDR3, the DNA is TGTGCCATCAGTGATTCGGGGAGGACTAGCGGGTTACAGTGGGAGACCCAGTACTTC. Translation: CAISDSGRTSGLQWETQYF.